This entry lists 27 T cell receptor beta chains sequenced from one sample in a study of OX40 agonist ivuxolimab in advanced cancers. Clones were read by immunoSEQ multiplex PCR, and TCRdb kept only the in-frame ones, dropping some. The repertoire holds more than 60,000 clones, with 85% as singletons. This specimen was CD4+ or CD8+ T cells sorted from blood, taken in a trial of the OX40 agonist ivuxolimab. These receptors all come from an adult with an advanced solid tumor such as melanoma, head and neck, liver or kidney cancer.

The chain is built from TRBV5-4 and TRBJ2-7; D perhaps matches TRBD2 (6 bases). The germline V and J ends were trimmed by 4 bases and 2 bases, with 16 bases remaining between them. The CDR3 extends over 15 amino acids. From germline, CDR1 is SGHNT and CDR2 YYREEE (reference sequence). The CDR3: CASSIGAGNAYEQYF. The CDR3 nucleotides read TGTGCCAGCAGCATTGGGGCGGGGAACGCCTACGAGCAGTACTTC.

V usage is TRBV2 and J usage is TRBJ1-1, with 7 positions matching TRBD1. V trimming: 4 bases; J trimming: 8 bases; junction bases outside the gene matches: 7. Germline V gives CDR1 SNHLY, CDR2 FYNNEI. The CDR3 has 13 amino acids. CDR3 nucleotides: TGTGCCAGCAGTGTGGGACAGCCAGGCGAAGCTTTCTTT. Its translation is CASSVGQPGEAFF. Drawing the rest from reference TRBV2 and TRBJ1-1, the complete variable domain is EPEVTQTPSHQVTQMGQEVILRCVPISNHLYFYWYRQILGQKVEFLVSFYNNEISEKSEIFDDQFSVERPDGSNFTLKIRSTKLEDSAMYFCASSVGQPGEAFFGQGTRLTVV.

This chain uses TRBV4-3 with TRBJ2-5, with 9 bases identical to TRBD1. V was clipped by 1 base and J by 5 bases; unmatched bases: 8. CDR1 LGHNA and CDR2 YSLEER come from the germline V gene. This CDR3 contains 16 residues. The CDR3 loop is CASSQGLQGARETQYF. CDR3 coding DNA: TGCGCCAGCAGCCAAGGTCTACAGGGGGCGCGTGAGACCCAGTACTTC.

This rearrangement joins TRBV19 to TRBJ1-5; 9 bases align to TRBD1. Trimming at V came to 1 base and at J to 7 bases, leaving 5 bases not matched to a gene. Germline V gene lookup returns CDR1 LNHDA and CDR2 SQIVND (reference sequence). The length of the CDR3 is 15 residues. In DNA form, the CDR3 reads TGTGCCAGTAGTATAGGGACAGGGGAGAGGCAGCCCCAGCATTTT. Amino acids: CASSIGTGERQPQHF. Variable domain in full (rest from reference TRBV19 and TRBJ1-5): DGGITQSPKYLFRKEGQNVTLSCEQNLNHDAMYWYRQDPGQGLRLIYYSQIVNDFQKGDIAEGYSVSREKKESFPLTVTSAQKNPTAFYLCASSIGTGERQPQHFGDGTRLSIL.

This chain links TRBV4-2 with TRBJ2-1, with a tentative D call TRBD2 (7 bases). Germline V lookup: CDR1 LGHNA, CDR2 YNFKEQ. CDR3 length: 18 residues. Trimming pared 4 bases from V and 0 bases from J, leaving 19 bases between. CDR3 loop: CASSLAWGGGNSYNEQFF. CDR3 nucleotide sequence: TGTGCCAGCAGCCTGGCCTGGGGGGGCGGGAACTCCTACAATGAGCAGTTCTTC.

CDR3 region: CASSLVPSYGYTF. CDR3 bases: TGTGCCAGCAGCTTGGTTCCCAGCTATGGCTACACCTTC. This sequence joins TRBV5-6 and TRBJ1-2; D gene ambiguous. Between the trimmed V and J ends, which lost 0 bases and 4 bases, there was a span of 7 bases. Germline values: CDR1 SGHDT, CDR2 YYEEEE. CDR3 size: 13 residues.

The chain joins TRBV11-3 to TRBJ2-3, with 9 bases aligning to TRBD2. Germline trimming cut 0 bases from V and 4 bases from J; bases unmatched to any gene: 8. CDR3 length: 17 residues. Per the germline V gene, CDR1 is SGHNT and CDR2 is YENEEA. The CDR3 bases are TGTGCCAGCAGCTTAGAGTCCGGCGGGGGGGCCGCAGATACGCAGTATTTT. Its protein is CASSLESGGGAADTQYF.

This rearrangement joins TRBV15 to TRBJ2-1; TRBD2 agrees at 13 bases. The germline CDR1 and CDR2 sequences are LNHNV and YYDKDF (reference sequence). V trimming: 5 bases; J trimming: 0 bases; junction bases outside the gene matches: 4. This CDR3 is built from 17 residues. The CDR3, as DNA: TGTGCCACCAGCTTGGGACTAGCGGGAAGCTCCTACAATGAGCAGTTCTTC. Translated: CATSLGLAGSSYNEQFF.

The genes are TRBV6-5 and TRBJ2-3; possibly TRBD1 or TRBD2 for D (5 bases each). The V gene's germline CDR1 is MNHEY and CDR2 SVGAGI. The CDR3 runs 14 residues. V was pared by 6 bases and J by 2 bases, with 12 bases between. The CDR3: CASSRGRNTDTQYF. The CDR3 bases are TGTGCCAGCAGCCGGGGACGGAACACAGATACGCAGTATTTT.

CDR3 coding DNA: TGTGCCAGCAGTTTCCGTACAGGTGGGTACGAGCAGTACTTC. Its translation: CASSFRTGGYEQYF. The chain is built from TRBV27 and TRBJ2-7; tentatively, D is TRBD1 (5 bases). V was cut by 3 bases and J by 4 bases, with 13 bases left in between. This CDR3 comprises 14 residues. Per germline, CDR1 MNHEY and CDR2 SMNVEV (reference sequence).

The rearrangement joins TRBV27 to TRBJ1-4, with 8 positions matching TRBD1. The trim removed 5 bases at V and 8 bases at J, leaving 7 bases unmatched. The CDR3 is 14 amino acids. Germline V gene data show CDR1 as MNHEY and CDR2 as SMNVEV (reference sequence). The CDR3 DNA follows: TGTGCCAGCAGTCCGGACAGGGTAAAAGAAAAACTGTTTTTT. Translating gives CASSPDRVKEKLFF.

The chain combines TRBV6-5 with TRBJ1-4; the match to TRBD1 covers 7 bases. Germline assignment: CDR1 MNHEY and CDR2 SVGAGI. The CDR3 is 16 amino acids. V trimming: 0 bases; J trimming: 6 bases; junction bases outside the gene matches: 7. CDR3 in amino acids: CASSYSTRRGDEKLFF. The CDR3 DNA reads TGTGCCAGCAGTTACTCGACTCGCAGGGGGGATGAAAAACTGTTTTTT.

V and J are TRBV7-9 and TRBJ1-1; no reliable D call. Germline V gene data show CDR1 as SEHNR and CDR2 as FQNEAQ (reference sequence). Trimming took off 6 bases at V and 11 bases at J, with 16 bases between the two ends. This CDR3 region has 12 residues. Here the CDR3 DNA reads TGTGCCAGCAGAACCGCCGGGCACTCGGCTTTCTTT. Encoded protein: CASRTAGHSAFF.

The chain has TRBV4-3 and TRBJ2-1; D is possibly TRBD1 (6 bases). The CDR3 contains 13 residues. Trimming stripped 3 bases from V and 7 bases from J, with 10 bases between. Germline CDR1 and CDR2: LGHNA and YSLEER. The CDR3 DNA reads as TGCGCCAGCAGCCATGGCGACAGGAATGAGCAGTTCTTC. Protein sequence: CASSHGDRNEQFF.

This clone was detected only once. This sequence joins TRBV6-5 and TRBJ2-7; D gene unclear. CDR1 MNHEY and CDR2 SVGAGI come from the germline V gene. V lost 6 bases, J lost 2 bases, and 8 bases lay in between. The CDR3 spans 12 residues. CDR3 region: CASRGFAYEQYF. For the CDR3, the DNA is TGTGCCAGCAGAGGGTTCGCCTACGAGCAGTACTTC.

V gene TRBV7-2 combines with J gene TRBJ1-6; D remains ambiguous. V dropped 5 bases and J dropped 5 bases, with 10 bases sitting between them. The CDR3 has 14 amino acids. CDR1 is SGHTA and CDR2 is FQGNSA in the germline V gene. CDR3 region: CASSRAMNNSPLHF. CDR3 nucleotide sequence: TGTGCCAGCAGCCGCGCGATGAATAATTCACCCCTCCACTTT.

This clone has only a few counts. The gene calls are TRBV19 and TRBJ1-5; tentative D call: TRBD1 (6 bases). Trimming removed 3 bases from V and 6 bases from J, with 18 bases in between. Germline V gives CDR1 LNHDA, CDR2 SQIVND (reference sequence). This CDR3 is built from 16 residues. CDR3 sequence reads: CASSMARQGRLQPQHF. In nucleotides, the CDR3 is TGTGCCAGTAGTATGGCGCGGCAGGGGCGCCTTCAGCCCCAGCATTTT.

The V call is TRBV5-1, the J call TRBJ1-2, with 12 bases matching TRBD1. This CDR3 has 15 residues. J lost 3 bases, V lost 4 bases, and 4 bases had no gene match. Germline V CDR1 and CDR2: SGHRS, YFSETQ. The CDR3: CASSIGTGGDYGYTF. CDR3 DNA: TGCGCCAGCAGCATCGGGACAGGGGGCGACTATGGCTACACCTTC.

The J gene is TRBJ2-3, the V gene TRBV16, with D possibly being TRBD1 (5 bases). Per germline, CDR1 KGHSY and CDR2 FQNENV. CDR3 size: 18 residues. The V gene lost 3 bases and the J gene lost 0 bases, with 19 bases spanning the gap. CDR3 DNA sequence: TGTGCCAGCAGCCATCCCAGGGATGGCTATCAGAGCACAGATACGCAGTATTTT. Translated, it gives CASSHPRDGYQSTDTQYF.

The chain carries TRBV5-8 and TRBJ2-6; D is ambiguous. Between the trimmed V and J ends, which lost 1 base and 4 bases, there was a span of 9 bases. The germline CDR1 and CDR2 sequences are SGHTS and YDEGEE. The CDR3 covers 15 residues. CDR3 sequence (DNA): TGTGCCAGCAGCTTGTGGGTATCCGGGGCCAACGTCCTGACTTTC. Translated: CASSLWVSGANVLTF.

This clone was picked up one time. The J gene is TRBJ2-7, the V gene TRBV27, with TRBD2 matching over 9 bases. Germline V gene sequence: CDR1 MNHEY, CDR2 SMNVEV (reference sequence). Germline trimming cut 4 bases from V and 2 bases from J; bases unmatched to any gene: 15. The CDR3 is made up of 18 amino acids. The CDR3, as DNA: TGTGCCAGCAGTTCCTCTGGAGCGGGGGGCCCTGGCGCCTACGAGCAGTACTTC. Protein product: CASSSSGAGGPGAYEQYF.

The genes are TRBV5-4 and TRBJ2-5, with 12 bases matching TRBD2. CDR1 is SGHNT and CDR2 is YYREEE in the germline V gene (reference sequence). V lost 4 bases to trimming and J lost 5 bases; unmatched junction nucleotides: 9. The CDR3 is made up of 16 amino acids. Here the CDR3 reads CASSLPSGGAGETQYF. The CDR3, as DNA: TGTGCCAGCAGCCTGCCTAGCGGGGGGGCAGGGGAGACCCAGTACTTC.

The chain joins TRBV6-6 to TRBJ2-5, with 10 bases fitting TRBD2. The J segment lost 5 bases and the V segment lost 8 bases, leaving 8 bases of the junction unmatched. Germline V lookup: CDR1 MNHNY, CDR2 SVGAGI (reference sequence). The length of the CDR3 is 14 residues. CDR3 nucleotide sequence: TGTGCCAGCCTGCCAGCGGGGGGGCGGGAGACCCAGTACTTC. This sequence encodes CASLPAGGRETQYF.

The chain uses TRBV29-1 and TRBJ1-1; 8 bases agree with TRBD1. With V trimmed by 6 bases and J by 1 base, 10 bases remained unmatched. CDR1 is SQVTM and CDR2 is ANQGSEA in the germline V gene. The CDR3 spans 15 residues. The DNA for the CDR3 is TGCAGCGTCGGAGCCCGGACAGGGCCGAACACTGAAGCTTTCTTT. It translates to CSVGARTGPNTEAFF. Full variable domain (rest looked up from reference TRBV29-1 and TRBJ1-1): SAVISQKPSRDICQRGTSLTIQCQVDSQVTMMFWYRQQPGQSLTLIATANQGSEATYESGFVIDKFPISRPNLTFSTLTVSNMSPEDSSIYLCSVGARTGPNTEAFFGQGTRLTVV.

The table lists this clone with a count of one. This sequence joins TRBV19 and TRBJ2-7; no firm D call. The CDR3 is 13 residues long. The V gene's germline CDR1 is LNHDA and CDR2 SQIVND (reference sequence). Trimming left V 3 bases short and J 1 base short, with 7 bases between. The CDR3 sequence: CASSIRRSYEQYF. The DNA for the CDR3 is TGTGCCAGTAGTATTAGGAGATCCTACGAGCAGTACTTC.

Comment on this clone: Other DNA sequences in this sample translate to the same CDR3. The genes are TRBV6-5 and TRBJ1-6, with D possibly TRBD1 on 5 matching bases. Between the trimmed V and J ends, which lost 0 bases and 5 bases, there was a span of 8 bases. The CDR3 is 15 amino acids. Per the germline V gene, CDR1 is MNHEY and CDR2 is SVGAGI. The CDR3 loop reads CASSYSGGDNSPLHF. CDR3 DNA: TGTGCCAGCAGTTACTCGGGGGGGGATAATTCACCCCTCCACTTT.

V gene TRBV5-1 combines with J gene TRBJ2-5; 8 bases line up with TRBD1. The V gene end was trimmed by 4 bases and the J gene end by 0 bases; junction bases not matched to a gene: 2. CDR3 size: 14 residues. CDR1 SGHRS and CDR2 YFSETQ come from the germline V gene. Written as DNA, the CDR3 is TGCGCCAGCAGCGGACAGGGTTACCAAGAGACCCAGTACTTC. Protein product: CASSGQGYQETQYF.